This entry features one T cell receptor (beta chain) sequence. Its antigen is not known. This sample was taken from a study of OX40 agonist ivuxolimab in advanced cancers. Study in general: Eligibility admitted prior anti-PD-1, anti-PD-L1 or anti-CTLA-4 therapy; roughly 40% had some.

The study, taken as a whole, reports: CD8+ T cells (on average) carried more expanded clones than CD4+ T cells.

V was clipped by 2 bases and J by 3 bases, with 10 bases between them. The CDR3 is 14 residues long. The germline V gene has CDR1 SGDLS and CDR2 YYNGEE. Libraries were prepared by immunoSEQ multiplex PCR; TCRdb keeps only in-frame clonotypes and omits some of them. The sample yields 15,000 to 20,000 clones, approximately 80% seen once. The receptor was derived from an adult with an advanced solid tumor such as melanoma, head and neck, liver or kidney cancer. The sample here was CD4+ or CD8+ T cells sorted from blood, taken in a trial of the OX40 agonist ivuxolimab. The chain joins TRBV9 to TRBJ2-3; no reliable D call. The CDR3 DNA reads TGTGCCAGCAGCGTGTGGAGTTATACAGATACGCAGTATTTT. Protein: CASSVWSYTDTQYF.